This T cell receptor (beta chain) was profiled in a study of blood T cells in healthy people across ages. Study in general: T cells yielded about one barcoded beta molecule per two cells through template switching.

Combining a sample-barcoded 5' primer with a J-beta primer mix, a second PCR ran for roughly 7 to 11 cycles. Each cDNA molecule was tagged by a template-switch adaptor that had 12 random nucleotides. TCRdb called the 5' RACE reads again in MiXCR, with one record for every CDR3 protein. The repertoire has over 1,500,000 distinct CDR3 sequences, about 50% of them found once; the top ten carry approximately 2.1%. The CDR3 contains 14 residues. Germline CDR1 is SNHLY and CDR2 is FYNNEI. V lost 7 bases and J lost 8; bases outside the gene matches: 8. This chain connects TRBV2 to TRBJ2-1; 10 positions agree with TRBD1. This receptor was identified in a middle-aged woman in good health. The sequenced material came from blood. In nucleotides, the CDR3 is TGTGCCAGCACCCGGGACAGGGGATTTGATGAGCAGTTCTTC. The encoded protein is CASTRDRGFDEQFF.